This T cell receptor (beta chain) was recorded in a study of blood T cell repertoires in COVID-19. Germline lookup yields CDR1 LGHNA and CDR2 YNFKEQ. The length of the CDR3 is 14 residues. The J segment lost 7 bases and the V segment lost 4 bases, leaving 5 bases of the junction unmatched. Sequenced by immunoSEQ multiplex PCR; TCRdb stores in-frame clones only, minus some. Here the sample spans approximately 90,000 clones, 75% to 85% being singletons. This chain uses TRBV4-2 with TRBJ1-1, with TRBD1 matching over 11 bases. Sequenced sample: peripheral blood. The sequence came from a woman at least 80 years old with acute or convalescent COVID-19. DNA for the CDR3: TGTGCCAGCAGCCTTGGACAGGGGGCAGGTGAAGCTTTCTTT. The encoded protein is CASSLGQGAGEAFF.